This TCR beta chain derives from a study of cytomegalovirus exposure and HLA in healthy donors. Germline V gene data show CDR1 as SGHTA and CDR2 as FQGNSA. V trimming: 5 bases; J trimming: 7 bases; junction bases outside the gene matches: 10. The CDR3 has 14 residues. PCR involved 60 Vbeta and 13 Jbeta primers. Some clones are missing from TCRdb's copy, which holds only in-frame ones; the method was immunoSEQ multiplex PCR. The sample has 100,000 to 120,000 clones; approximately 80% are singletons. For this clone: As yet, its antigen is unknown.

Broader study findings: Reportedly, cytomegalovirus status was diagnosed with high sensitivity and specificity.

This TCR was recovered from a woman aged 55-69 years in good health and CMV-seropositive. Sequences were obtained from PBMCs. The chain has TRBV7-2 and TRBJ1-2; 7 bases map to TRBD1. The CDR3 loop is CASSAGTAMGGYTF. The CDR3 nucleotides are TGTGCCAGCAGCGCCGGGACAGCGATGGGTGGCTACACCTTC.